This T cell receptor (beta chain) was recovered during a study of shared clonotypes between healthy human individuals. Findings and caveats of the study: Shared clonotypes: 4.5% to 6% naive CD4, around 4% naive CD8, roughly 2.4% memory CD4, approximately 0.41% memory CD8. Among non-shared clonotypes, generation probabilities were lower than among those shared by all four donors. The low donor count limited represented genetic and exposure-history diversity.

V lost 6 bases and J lost 4, with 21 bases in between. CDR3 length: 17 amino acids. CDR1 MGHDK and CDR2 SYGVNS come from the germline V gene. Only in-frame clones appear in the TCRdb table, and some are missing; sequencing was by immunoSEQ multiplex PCR. Found here are some 1,900,000 clones, about 95% of them singletons; the top ten hold 1.2%. Terminally differentiated effector memory CD45RA+ cells were excluded by CCR7 positive selection of CD45RO-negative cells. A word on this clone: Its antigen is unidentified.

This receptor was taken from a man between 18 and 35 years old in good health. V and J are TRBV25-1 and TRBJ1-4; TRBD1 might be the D (5 bases). Sequenced sample: naive CD8+ T cells sorted from blood. The CDR3 loop reads CASRKIGRAKGNEKLFF. The DNA of the CDR3 is TGTGCCAGCAGGAAGATTGGCAGGGCCAAGGGTAATGAAAAACTGTTTTTT.